This TCR beta chain came from a study of Graves' ophthalmopathy and Graves' hyperthyroidism. Notes on the study in general: Blood also harbored most expanded thyroid clonotypes above 0.001 frequency.

Pregnancy or lactation, uncontrolled infections and other autoimmune diseases were grounds for excluding patients. The diagnostic workup employed clinical symptoms, serum thyroxine, TRAb, thyroid ultrasound and orbital computed tomography. Beta-chain TCR CDR3 regions were amplified from RNA transcripts. HTBI-primed RT-PCR formed the first round, and a multiplex PCR formed the second. One entry per CDR3 protein results from TCRdb running MiXCR on the multiplex PCR reads. The sample consists of approximately 500,000 distinct CDR3 sequences, 13% to 15% of them appearing once. This clonotype was recorded at least ten times. Antigen unknown. Trimming removed 1 base from V and 12 bases from J; junction bases left unmatched: 5. The CDR3 is made up of 14 amino acids. Germline loops: CDR1 SGHTA, CDR2 FQGNSA.

The chain joins TRBV7-2 to TRBJ2-4; 11 nucleotides align to TRBD2. This receptor was obtained from a woman under 40 with Graves' ophthalmopathy. Source material: blood. The CDR3 DNA follows: TGTGCCAGCAGCTTAGGGGGACTAGCGGAGCCTCAGTACTTC. The encoded protein is CASSLGGLAEPQYF.